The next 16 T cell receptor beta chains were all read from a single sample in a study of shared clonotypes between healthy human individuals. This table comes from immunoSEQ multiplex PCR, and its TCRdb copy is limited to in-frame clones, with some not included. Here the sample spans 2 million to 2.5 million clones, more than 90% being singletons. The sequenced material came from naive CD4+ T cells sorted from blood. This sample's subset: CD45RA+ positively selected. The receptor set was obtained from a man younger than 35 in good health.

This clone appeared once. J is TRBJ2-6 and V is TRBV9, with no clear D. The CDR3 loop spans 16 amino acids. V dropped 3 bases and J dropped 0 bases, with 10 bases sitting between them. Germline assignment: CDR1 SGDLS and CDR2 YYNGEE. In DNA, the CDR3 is TGTGCCAGCAGCGGTCCCAGAAGCTCTGGGGCCAACGTCCTGACTTTC. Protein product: CASSGPRSSGANVLTF.

CDR3 bases: TGCGCCAGCACTAACACCGGGGGGGGGCAGAAGTACGAGCAGTACTTC. Its protein product is CASTNTGGGQKYEQYF. The rearrangement links TRBV10-1 to TRBJ2-7; 8 nucleotides align to TRBD2. Per germline, CDR1 WNHNN and CDR2 SYGVQD (reference sequence). J gave up 4 bases and V 7 bases, and 15 bases lay outside the gene matches. The CDR3 is 16 residues long.

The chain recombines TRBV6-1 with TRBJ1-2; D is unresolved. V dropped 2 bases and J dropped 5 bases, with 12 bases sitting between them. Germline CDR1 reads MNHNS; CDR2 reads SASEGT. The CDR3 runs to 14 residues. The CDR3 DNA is TGTGCCAGCAGTGAATATCTGGGCCCGTATGGCTACACCTTC. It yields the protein CASSEYLGPYGYTF.

CDR3: CATSREGQANDIQYF. The DNA of the CDR3 is TGTGCCACCAGCAGAGAAGGGCAGGCCAACGACATTCAGTACTTC. The rearrangement joins TRBV15 to TRBJ2-4; D unclear. This CDR3 has 15 amino acids. Between the trimmed V and J ends, which lost 0 bases and 8 bases, there was a span of 14 bases. Germline lookup yields CDR1 LNHNV and CDR2 YYDKDF (reference sequence).

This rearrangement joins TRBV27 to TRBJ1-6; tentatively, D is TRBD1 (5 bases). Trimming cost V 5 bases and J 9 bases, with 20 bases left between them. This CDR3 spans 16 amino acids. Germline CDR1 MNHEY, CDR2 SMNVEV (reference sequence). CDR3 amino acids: CASSAQGQGYGSPLHF. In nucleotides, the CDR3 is TGTGCCAGCAGTGCGCAAGGCCAGGGATATGGTTCACCCCTCCACTTT.

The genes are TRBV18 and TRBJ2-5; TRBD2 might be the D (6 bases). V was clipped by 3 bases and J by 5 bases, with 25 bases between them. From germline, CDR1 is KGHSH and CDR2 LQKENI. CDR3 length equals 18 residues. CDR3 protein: CASSPIVGSGGGFETQYF. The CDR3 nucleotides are TGTGCCAGCTCACCGATCGTCGGCTCCGGGGGAGGTTTCGAGACCCAGTACTTC.

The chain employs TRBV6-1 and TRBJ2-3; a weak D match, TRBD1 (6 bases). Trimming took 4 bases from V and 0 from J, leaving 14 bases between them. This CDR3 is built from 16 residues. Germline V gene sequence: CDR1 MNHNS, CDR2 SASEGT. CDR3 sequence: CASSGHGTISTDTQYF. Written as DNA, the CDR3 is TGTGCCAGCAGTGGGCACGGGACAATTAGCACAGATACGCAGTATTTT.

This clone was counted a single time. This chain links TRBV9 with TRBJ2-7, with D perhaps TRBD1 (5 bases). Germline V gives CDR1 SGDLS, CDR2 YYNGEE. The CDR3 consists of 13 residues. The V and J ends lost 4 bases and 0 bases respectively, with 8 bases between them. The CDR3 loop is CASSPTASYEQYF. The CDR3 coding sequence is TGTGCCAGCAGCCCGACAGCCTCCTACGAGCAGTACTTC.

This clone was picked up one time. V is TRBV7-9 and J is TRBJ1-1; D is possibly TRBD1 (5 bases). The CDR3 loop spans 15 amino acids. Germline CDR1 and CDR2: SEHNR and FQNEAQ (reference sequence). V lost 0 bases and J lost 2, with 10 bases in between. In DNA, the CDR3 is TGTGCCAGCAGCTTAGCGCACAGGTTAAACACTGAAGCTTTCTTT. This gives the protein CASSLAHRLNTEAFF.

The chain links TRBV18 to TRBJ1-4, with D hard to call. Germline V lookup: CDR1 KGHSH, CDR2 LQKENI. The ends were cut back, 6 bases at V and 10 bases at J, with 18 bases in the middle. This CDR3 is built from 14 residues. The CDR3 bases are TGTGCCAGCTCCCCAGCGTCCGGCGAGGGAAAACTGTTTTTT. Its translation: CASSPASGEGKLFF.

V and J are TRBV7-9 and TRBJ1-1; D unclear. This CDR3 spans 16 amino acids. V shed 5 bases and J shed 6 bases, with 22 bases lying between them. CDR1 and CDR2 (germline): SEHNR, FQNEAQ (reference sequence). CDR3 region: CASSTEVGGSGSEAFF. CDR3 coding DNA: TGTGCCAGCAGCACTGAAGTGGGAGGGTCGGGCTCTGAAGCTTTCTTT.

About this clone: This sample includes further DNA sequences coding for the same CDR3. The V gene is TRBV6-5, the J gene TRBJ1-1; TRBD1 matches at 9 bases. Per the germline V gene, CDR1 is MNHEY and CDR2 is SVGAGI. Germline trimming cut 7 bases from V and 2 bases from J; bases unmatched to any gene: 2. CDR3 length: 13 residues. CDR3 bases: TGTGCCAGCAAGGGACAGGGAAACACTGAAGCTTTCTTT. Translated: CASKGQGNTEAFF.

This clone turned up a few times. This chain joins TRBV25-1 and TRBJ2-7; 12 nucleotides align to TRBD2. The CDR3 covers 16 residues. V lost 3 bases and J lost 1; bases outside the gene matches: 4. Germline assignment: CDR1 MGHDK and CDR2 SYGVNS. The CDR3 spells CASSDGGLAGSYEQYF. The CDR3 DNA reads TGTGCCAGCAGTGACGGGGGACTAGCGGGTTCCTACGAGCAGTACTTC.

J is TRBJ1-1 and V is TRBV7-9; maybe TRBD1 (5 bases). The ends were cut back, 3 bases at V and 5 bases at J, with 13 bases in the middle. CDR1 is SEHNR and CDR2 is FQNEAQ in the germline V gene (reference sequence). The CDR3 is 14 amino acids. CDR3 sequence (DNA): TGTGCCAGCAGCTTCACCGGGACTTGGACTGAAGCTTTCTTT. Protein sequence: CASSFTGTWTEAFF. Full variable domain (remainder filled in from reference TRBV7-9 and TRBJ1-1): DTGVSQNPRHKITKRGQNVTFRCDPISEHNRLYWYRQTLGQGPEFLTYFQNEAQLEKSRLLSDRFSAERPKGSFSTLEIQRTEQGDSAMYLCASSFTGTWTEAFFGQGTRLTVV.

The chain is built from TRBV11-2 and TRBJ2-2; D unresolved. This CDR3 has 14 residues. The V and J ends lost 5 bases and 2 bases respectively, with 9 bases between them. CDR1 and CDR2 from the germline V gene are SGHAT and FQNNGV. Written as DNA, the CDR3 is TGTGCCAGCAGCCCCAGATCCAACACCGGGGAGCTGTTTTTT. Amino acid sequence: CASSPRSNTGELFF. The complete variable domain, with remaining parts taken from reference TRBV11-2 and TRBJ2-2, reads EAGVAQSPRYKIIEKRQSVAFWCNPISGHATLYWYQQILGQGPKLLIQFQNNGVVDDSQLPKDRFSAERLKGVDSTLKIQPAKLEDSAVYLCASSPRSNTGELFFGEGSRLTVL.

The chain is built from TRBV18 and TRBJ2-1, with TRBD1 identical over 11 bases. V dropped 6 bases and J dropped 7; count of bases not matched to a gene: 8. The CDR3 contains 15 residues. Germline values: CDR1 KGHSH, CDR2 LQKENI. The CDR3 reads CASSSAGTGGNEQFF. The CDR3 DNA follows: TGTGCCAGCTCGAGTGCCGGGACAGGGGGTAATGAGCAGTTCTTC.